The present entry profiles one T cell receptor (beta chain) with its context. Its specificity is unknown. Those patients picked for sequencing had displayed CD8+CD57+ cell expansion on flow cytometry. Using genomic DNA as the template, TCR beta VDJ and CDR3 profiling was carried out. TCRdb re-called the reads with MiXCR, one entry per CDR3 protein. The sample yields about 270,000 distinct CDR3 sequences, approximately 86% seen once. CDR1 is DFQATT, CDR2 SNEGSKA, per germline (reference sequence). This CDR3 has 14 amino acids. Trimming shortened V by 6 bases and J by 8 bases, and 20 bases separated the two germline ends. The data are from a study of CD8+CD57+ T cells in acquired aplastic anemia. In the study overall: CD4+ and CD8+ cells, once sorted, gave DNA averaging roughly 3 ug. Study-wide results and limits: Shared by patients and controls, almost 30 CD8+ CDR3s were abundant in patients.

The sequenced material came from sorted CD4+, CD8+, or CD8+CD57+ T cells (not recorded which) from PBMCs. This receptor was taken from a human donor with aplastic anemia. V is TRBV20-1 and J is TRBJ1-5; the D gene is possibly TRBD1 (5 bases). The CDR3 protein is CSASRAGRKKPQHF. In nucleotides, the CDR3 is TGCAGTGCCAGTAGGGCGGGACGCAAGAAGCCCCAGCATTTT.